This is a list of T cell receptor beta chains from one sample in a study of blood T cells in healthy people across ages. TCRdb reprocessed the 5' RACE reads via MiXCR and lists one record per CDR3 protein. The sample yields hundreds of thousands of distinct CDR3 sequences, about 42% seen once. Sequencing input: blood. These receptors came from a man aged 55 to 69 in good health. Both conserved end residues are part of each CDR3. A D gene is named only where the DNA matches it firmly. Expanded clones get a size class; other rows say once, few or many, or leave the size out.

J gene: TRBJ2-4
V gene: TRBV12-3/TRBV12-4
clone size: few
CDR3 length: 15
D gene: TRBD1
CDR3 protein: CASSQTRGQNNIQYF
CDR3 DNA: TGTGCCAGCAGTCAAACCAGGGGACAGAATAACATTCAGTACTTC

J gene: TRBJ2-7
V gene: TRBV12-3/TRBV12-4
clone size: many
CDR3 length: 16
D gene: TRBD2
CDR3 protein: CASSPRTSAHPGEQYF
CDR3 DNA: TGTGCCAGCAGTCCCCGGACTAGCGCCCACCCCGGAGAGCAGTACTTC

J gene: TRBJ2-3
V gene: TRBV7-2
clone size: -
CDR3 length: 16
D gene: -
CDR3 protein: CASTYRPHRLVDTQYF
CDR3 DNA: TGTGCCAGCACCTACCGCCCCCACCGCCTAGTGGATACGCAGTATTTT

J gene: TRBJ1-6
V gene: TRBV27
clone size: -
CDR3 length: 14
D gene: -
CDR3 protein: CASSPRGWGSPLHF
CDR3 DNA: TGTGCCAGCAGTCCCAGAGGTTGGGGTTCACCCCTCCACTTT

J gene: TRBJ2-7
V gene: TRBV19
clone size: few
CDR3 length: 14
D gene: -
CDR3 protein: CASSIGGTYYEQYF
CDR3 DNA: TGTGCCAGTAGCATCGGAGGGACATACTACGAGCAGTACTTC

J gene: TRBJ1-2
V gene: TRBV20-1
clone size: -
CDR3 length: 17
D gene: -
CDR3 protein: CSARTGRYEGHTYGYTF
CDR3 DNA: TGCAGTGCTAGAACAGGGCGATATGAGGGGCATACCTATGGCTACACCTTC

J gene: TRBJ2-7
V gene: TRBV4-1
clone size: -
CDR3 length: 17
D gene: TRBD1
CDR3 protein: CASSQVLTGTGTYEQYF
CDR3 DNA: TGCGCCAGCAGCCAAGTTCTGACCGGGACAGGGACATACGAGCAGTACTTC

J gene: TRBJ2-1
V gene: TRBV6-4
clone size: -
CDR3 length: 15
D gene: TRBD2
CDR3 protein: CASSSGLVDYNEQFF
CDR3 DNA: TGTGCCAGCAGTTCGGGACTAGTTGACTACAATGAGCAGTTCTTC

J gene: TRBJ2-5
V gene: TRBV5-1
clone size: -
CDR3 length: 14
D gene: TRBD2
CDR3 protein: CASKTSGGQETQYF
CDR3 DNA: TGCGCCAGCAAGACTAGCGGGGGGCAAGAGACCCAGTACTTC

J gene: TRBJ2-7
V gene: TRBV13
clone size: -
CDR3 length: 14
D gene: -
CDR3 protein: CASSLGLEIYEQYF
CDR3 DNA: TGTGCCAGCAGCTTAGGGCTAGAAATCTACGAGCAGTACTTC

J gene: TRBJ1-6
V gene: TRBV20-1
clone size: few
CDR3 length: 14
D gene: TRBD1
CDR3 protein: CSARAGTGNSPLHF
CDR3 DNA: TGCAGTGCTAGAGCCGGGACAGGGAATTCACCCCTCCACTTT

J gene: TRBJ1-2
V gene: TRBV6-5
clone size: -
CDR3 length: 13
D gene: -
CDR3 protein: CASSYDSFYGYTF
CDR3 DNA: TGTGCCAGCAGTTACGACAGCTTTTATGGCTACACCTTC

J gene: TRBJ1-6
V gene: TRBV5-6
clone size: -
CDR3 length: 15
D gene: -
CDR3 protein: CASSLSTGFNSPLHF
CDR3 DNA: TGTGCCAGCAGCTTGTCAACTGGGTTTAATTCACCCCTCCACTTT

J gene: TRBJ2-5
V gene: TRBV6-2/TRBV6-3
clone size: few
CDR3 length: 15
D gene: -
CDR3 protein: CASSTYRLEQETQYF
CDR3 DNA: TGTGCCAGCAGCACCTATCGACTAGAACAAGAGACCCAGTACTTC

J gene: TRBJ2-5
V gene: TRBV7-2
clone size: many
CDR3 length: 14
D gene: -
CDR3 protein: CASSPAITQETQYF
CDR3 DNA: TGTGCCAGCAGCCCGGCTATAACTCAAGAGACCCAGTACTTC

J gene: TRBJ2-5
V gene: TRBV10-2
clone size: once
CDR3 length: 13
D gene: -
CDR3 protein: CASSEERSGTQYF
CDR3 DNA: TGCGCCAGCAGTGAGGAAAGATCCGGGACCCAGTACTTC

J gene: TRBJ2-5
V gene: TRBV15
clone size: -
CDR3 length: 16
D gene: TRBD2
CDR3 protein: CATSRGGGEYQETQYF
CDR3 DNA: TGTGCCACCAGCAGAGGCGGGGGGGAGTACCAAGAGACCCAGTACTTC